Below, 30 T cell receptor beta chains from the same sample are listed, as sequenced in a study of early T cells in non-severe SARS-CoV-2 infection. TCRdb reprocessed the 5' RACE reads with MiXCR, giving one entry per CDR3 protein. The data hold roughly 45,000 distinct CDR3 sequences, with approximately 4.1% observed a single time. Sequences were obtained from whole blood. The receptor source for this set is an adult who was a healthcare worker with PCR-confirmed SARS-CoV-2 infection or an uninfected control (not recorded which).

This clonotype was counted many times. The chain recombines TRBV20-1 with TRBJ1-1; D not certain. The CDR3 has 12 residues. Per the germline V gene, CDR1 is DFQATT and CDR2 is SNEGSKA (reference sequence). Trimming left V 1 base short and J 0 bases short, with 3 bases between. The CDR3 DNA reads as TGCAGTGCTAGAGTTTTGAACACTGAAGCTTTCTTT. As protein: CSARVLNTEAFF.

This clonotype was seen many times. This rearrangement joins TRBV5-1 to TRBJ2-5; no clear D. The CDR3 has 14 amino acids. Germline loops: CDR1 SGHRS, CDR2 YFSETQ. The V end lost 2 bases, the J end lost 0 bases, and 8 bases lay between the germline ends. CDR3 amino acids: CASSFSQNQETQYF. The CDR3 DNA follows: TGCGCCAGCAGCTTTTCACAGAACCAAGAGACCCAGTACTTC.

Ten or more counts support this clonotype. V and J are TRBV20-1 and TRBJ2-7; D is unresolved. Germline V lookup: CDR1 DFQATT, CDR2 SNEGSKA (reference sequence). V lost 5 bases and J 3 bases, leaving 11 bases between the germline ends. The CDR3 sequence is 12 residues long. Written as DNA, the CDR3 is TGCAGTGCTGCACAAGGTGTCTACGAGCAGTACTTC. Encoded protein: CSAAQGVYEQYF.

This clonotype has at least ten counts. V gene TRBV10-3 combines with J gene TRBJ2-1; 7 bases are a match to TRBD1. CDR3 length: 14 residues. Germline CDR1 and CDR2: ENHRY and SYGVKD. J gave up 3 bases and V 6 bases, and 5 bases lay outside the gene matches. CDR3 region: CAISSDRDYNEQFF. The CDR3, as DNA: TGTGCCATCAGCTCAGACAGGGACTACAATGAGCAGTTCTTC.

This clonotype came up many times. The junction and the germline gene differ at one end; a read error may be behind it. The chain joins TRBV19 to TRBJ2-7; TRBD1 might be the D (6 bases). The length of the CDR3 is 14 residues. The V gene's germline CDR1 is LNHDA and CDR2 SQIVND (reference sequence). CDR3 coding DNA: TGTGCCAGTAGTATCTCCGGACAGTCCTCCGAGCAGTACTTC. This encodes CASSISGQSSEQYF.

This clonotype has ten or more counts. This sequence joins TRBV7-9 and TRBJ2-3; 8 bases agree with TRBD1. The CDR3 length is 15 residues. Germline trimming cut 11 bases from V and 3 bases from J; bases unmatched to any gene: 13. Germline CDR1 is SEHNR and CDR2 is FQNEAQ (reference sequence). The CDR3: CALPTGQGLTDTQYF. CDR3 nucleotides: TGTGCCCTACCAACAGGACAGGGTTTAACAGATACGCAGTATTTT.

There are a few counts of this clonotype. The V gene is TRBV9, the J gene TRBJ2-1, with D hard to call. The CDR3 is 14 residues long. Germline V CDR1 and CDR2: SGDLS, YYNGEE. V lost 3 bases to trimming and J lost 0 bases, with 7 bases between them. The CDR3 here is CASSGRGSYNEQFF. The CDR3 nucleotides read TGTGCCAGCAGCGGACGAGGCTCCTACAATGAGCAGTTCTTC.

This clonotype was recorded many times. V gene TRBV20-1 combines with J gene TRBJ2-3, with 11 bases identical to TRBD2. The CDR3 consists of 18 residues. With V trimmed by 1 base and J by 4 bases, 13 bases remained unmatched. Per the germline V gene, CDR1 is DFQATT and CDR2 is SNEGSKA (reference sequence). The CDR3 loop is CSARGLPFSGGASDTQYF. Written as DNA, the CDR3 is TGCAGTGCTAGAGGTCTCCCTTTTAGCGGGGGGGCGTCAGATACGCAGTATTTT.

This chain uses TRBV10-2 with TRBJ2-7; 9 positions match TRBD2. CDR3 length equals 14 residues. V gave up 3 bases and J gave up 6 bases; unmatched junction bases: 6. Germline V lookup: CDR1 WSHSY, CDR2 SAAADI. CDR3 sequence reads: CASSDAGGPREQYF. The CDR3 bases are TGCGCCAGCAGTGATGCGGGAGGGCCTCGCGAGCAGTACTTC.

This clonotype was seen repeatedly, ten times or more. The chain employs TRBV18 and TRBJ2-1, with 11 bases aligning to TRBD2. Germline assignment: CDR1 KGHSH and CDR2 LQKENI. The CDR3 spans 15 residues. The trim removed 1 base at V and 6 bases at J, leaving 2 bases unmatched. The CDR3 here is CASSPLTSGVNEQFF. For the CDR3, the DNA is TGTGCCAGCTCACCACTGACTAGCGGGGTCAATGAGCAGTTCTTC.

This clonotype was recorded many times. The chain is built from TRBV24-1 and TRBJ2-1; D call uncertain. Germline assignment: CDR1 KGHDR and CDR2 SFDVKD. The V end lost 1 base, the J end lost 3 bases, and 0 bases lay between the germline ends. The CDR3 extends over 12 amino acids. CDR3 loop: CATSDFYNEQFF. Here the CDR3 DNA reads TGTGCCACCAGTGATTTCTACAATGAGCAGTTCTTC.

This clonotype was observed at least ten times. CDR3 DNA: TGTGCCAGCAGTCCCAGCGGGGGGGGGACAGATACGCAGTATTTT. Residues: CASSPSGGGTDTQYF. This chain uses TRBV6-1 with TRBJ2-3, with 10 bases aligning to TRBD2. CDR3 length: 15 amino acids. Germline CDR1 is MNHNS and CDR2 is SASEGT. After removal of 5 bases from V and 3 bases from J, the junction contained 5 bases not matched to a gene.

This clonotype occurred many times. The chain couples TRBV6-1 to TRBJ1-2, with a possible D match to TRBD1 (6 bases). V lost 6 bases, J lost 2 bases, and 10 bases lay in between. Germline V gene lookup returns CDR1 MNHNS and CDR2 SASEGT. The CDR3 length is 13 residues. The CDR3 sequence is CASRLTGNYGYTF. CDR3 DNA: TGTGCCAGCAGATTGACAGGCAACTATGGCTACACCTTC.

The table lists this clonotype with many counts. The chain employs TRBV14 and TRBJ2-2; D gene uncertain. Trimming removed 2 bases from V and 3 bases from J, with 7 bases in between. CDR3 size: 14 residues. CDR1 is SGHDN and CDR2 is FVKESK in the germline V gene. CDR3 nucleotide sequence: TGTGCCAGCAGCCAATCAAGGTACACCGGGGAGCTGTTTTTT. This codes for CASSQSRYTGELFF.

This CDR3 reads CASSGGASSTDTQYF. CDR3 in DNA: TGTGCCAGCAGCGGGGGAGCGTCAAGCACAGATACGCAGTATTTT. The gene calls are TRBV7-9 and TRBJ2-3, with D possibly called TRBD1 or TRBD2 (5 bases each). Germline V gene data show CDR1 as SEHNR and CDR2 as FQNEAQ (reference sequence). The CDR3 contains 15 residues. V lost 5 bases to trimming and J lost 0 bases, with 12 bases between them.

At least ten counts were recorded for this clonotype. This rearrangement joins TRBV29-1 to TRBJ1-5; D uncertain. The CDR3 sequence is 13 residues long. From germline, CDR1 is SQVTM and CDR2 ANQGSEA. Trimming cost V 4 bases and J 5 bases, with 12 bases left between them. This CDR3 reads CSVARSSDQPQHF. The CDR3 coding sequence is TGCAGCGTTGCCAGGAGCTCGGATCAGCCCCAGCATTTT.

This clonotype has a count of ten or more. This chain uses TRBV7-8 with TRBJ2-7, with 9 bases identical to TRBD1. The J segment lost 6 bases and the V segment lost 5 bases, leaving 8 bases of the junction unmatched. This CDR3 has 14 amino acids. Germline-derived CDR1 and CDR2 are SGHVS and FQNEAQ. CDR3 loop: CASSRDRASGEQYF. In nucleotides, the CDR3 is TGTGCCAGCAGCCGGGACAGGGCATCTGGCGAGCAGTACTTC. Full variable domain (outside the CDR3, taken from reference TRBV7-8 and TRBJ2-7): GAGVSQSPRYKVAKRGQDVALRCDPISGHVSLFWYQQALGQGPEFLTYFQNEAQLDKSGLPSDRFFAERPEGSVSTLKIQRTQQEDSAVYLCASSRDRASGEQYFGPGTRLTVT.

This clonotype was detected ten times or more. J is TRBJ2-3 and V is TRBV29-1, with no clear D. Trimming cost V 4 bases and J 0 bases, with 5 bases left between them. In germline, CDR1 is SQVTM, CDR2 ANQGSEA. CDR3 length: 12 residues. CDR3 loop: CSVGLSTDTQYF. The CDR3 region has the DNA TGCAGCGTTGGCCTTAGCACAGATACGCAGTATTTT.

The chain recombines TRBV6-5 with TRBJ1-1; maybe TRBD1 (6 bases). The CDR3 loop spans 14 amino acids. V was cut by 3 bases and J by 5 bases, with 13 bases left in between. Germline CDR1 is MNHEY and CDR2 is SVGAGI. The CDR3, as DNA: TGTGCCAGCAGTTATCTGGCAGGGGAAACTGAAGCTTTCTTT. It codes for CASSYLAGETEAFF.

This clonotype showed up many times. V gene TRBV5-6 combines with J gene TRBJ2-3; no definite D call. CDR3 length: 14 amino acids. Germline lookup yields CDR1 SGHDT and CDR2 YYEEEE. V gave up 2 bases and J gave up 4 bases, with 11 bases separating them. CDR3: CASSFVHQADTQYF. As DNA, the CDR3 is TGTGCCAGCAGCTTTGTTCATCAGGCAGATACGCAGTATTTT. Filled out from reference TRBV5-6 and TRBJ2-3, the complete variable domain reads DAGVTQSPTHLIKTRGQQVTLRCSPKSGHDTVSWYQQALGQGPQFIFQYYEEEERQRGNFPDRFSGHQFPNYSSELNVNALLLGDSALYLCASSFVHQADTQYFGPGTRLTVL.

This clonotype was seen repeatedly, ten times or more. The genes are TRBV7-8 and TRBJ2-3; unclear D gene. The CDR3 contains 14 residues. V shed 3 bases and J shed 2 bases, with 9 bases lying between them. CDR1 is SGHVS, CDR2 FQNEAQ, per germline. In nucleotides, the CDR3 is TGTGCCAGCAGCTTCTCTAGGGTCACAGATACGCAGTATTTT. Its protein is CASSFSRVTDTQYF.

This clonotype was detected ten times or more. The V gene is TRBV29-1, the J gene TRBJ1-5, with 7 bases aligning to TRBD1. With 5 bases clipped from V and 6 bases from J, the junction kept 7 bases outside the gene matches. In germline, CDR1 is SQVTM, CDR2 ANQGSEA. The CDR3 covers 13 residues. CDR3 in DNA: TGCAGCGTTCGATCACACAGGGGTCAGCCCCAGCATTTT. Its protein product is CSVRSHRGQPQHF.

This clonotype showed up many times. The chain links TRBV7-9 to TRBJ2-2; TRBD2 might be the D (5 bases). V was pared by 2 bases and J by 7 bases, with 11 bases between. The CDR3 spans 14 residues. Germline values: CDR1 SEHNR, CDR2 FQNEAQ (reference sequence). The CDR3 reads CASSLTLSGGELFF. The DNA of the CDR3 is TGTGCCAGCAGCTTAACGCTGAGCGGCGGGGAGCTGTTTTTT.

This clonotype was recorded many times. J is TRBJ2-1 and V is TRBV11-1; either TRBD1 or TRBD2 may supply D (5 bases each). V was trimmed by 5 bases and J by 2 bases, leaving 13 bases between them. The CDR3 runs 15 residues. Germline V gene lookup returns CDR1 SGHAT and CDR2 FQDESV (reference sequence). This CDR3 is CASSADGAPYNEQFF. The DNA of the CDR3 is TGTGCCAGCAGCGCCGACGGGGCTCCCTACAATGAGCAGTTCTTC.

There are many counts of this clonotype. The chain couples TRBV12-5 to TRBJ2-7; D not certain. Germline values: CDR1 LGHNT, CDR2 FRNRAP. V was clipped by 1 base and J by 0 bases, with 4 bases between them. The CDR3 spans 13 residues. CDR3 region: CASGLDLSYEQYF. The CDR3 DNA follows: TGTGCTAGTGGTTTGGATCTCTCCTACGAGCAGTACTTC.

The table lists this clonotype with a few counts. The rearrangement uses TRBV5-1 and TRBJ2-2, with no clear D. V dropped 2 bases and J dropped 4 bases, with 3 bases sitting between them. The CDR3 runs 12 residues. CDR1 is SGHRS and CDR2 is YFSETQ in the germline V gene. Here the CDR3 reads CASSFGTGELFF. The CDR3 DNA reads TGCGCCAGCAGCTTTGGCACCGGGGAGCTGTTTTTT.

This clonotype was counted ten times or more. The chain combines TRBV2 with TRBJ1-1; D unclear. CDR3 length: 14 amino acids. Germline CDR1 reads SNHLY; CDR2 reads FYNNEI. V was shortened by 11 bases and J by 0 bases, with 16 bases between the two germline ends. The CDR3 sequence: CASRSSTVNTEAFF. For the CDR3, the DNA is TGTGCCTCTCGATCATCAACTGTGAACACTGAAGCTTTCTTT.

This clonotype was counted many times. The V call is TRBV29-1, the J call TRBJ2-1; tentative D call: TRBD1 (5 bases). Trimming pared 4 bases from V and 5 bases from J, leaving 6 bases between. The CDR3 loop spans 11 amino acids. CDR1 and CDR2 (germline): SQVTM, ANQGSEA. The CDR3 nucleotides are TGCAGCGTTGGACAGAACAATGAGCAGTTCTTC. Its protein is CSVGQNNEQFF.

This clonotype turned up a few times. This sequence joins TRBV5-1 and TRBJ2-7, with D perhaps assigned TRBD1 or TRBD2 (6 bases each). V shed 9 bases and J shed 0 bases, with 13 bases lying between them. The germline V gene has CDR1 SGHRS and CDR2 YFSETQ. The CDR3 consists of 13 residues. This CDR3 reads CATWTGASYEQYF. The CDR3 nucleotides are TGCGCCACCTGGACGGGGGCCTCCTACGAGCAGTACTTC. Full variable domain (remainder filled in from reference TRBV5-1 and TRBJ2-7): KAGVTQTPRYLIKTRGQQVTLSCSPISGHRSVSWYQQTPGQGLQFLFEYFSETQRNKGNFPGRFSGRQFSNSRSEMNVSTLELGDSALYLCATWTGASYEQYFGPGTRLTVT.

The chain couples TRBV24-1 to TRBJ2-3, with D possibly TRBD1 on 5 matching bases. The CDR3 covers 14 residues. CDR1 KGHDR and CDR2 SFDVKD come from the germline V gene. V was trimmed by 3 bases and J by 6 bases, leaving 12 bases between them. This CDR3 is CATSDPGQADTQYF. The CDR3 region has the DNA TGTGCCACCAGTGATCCCGGACAAGCGGATACGCAGTATTTT.